A selection of T cell receptor beta chains follows, all from one sample in a study of blood T cell repertoires in COVID-19. This table comes from immunoSEQ multiplex PCR, and its TCRdb copy is limited to in-frame clones, with some not included. Among around 270,000 clones, about 85% were seen once, and the ten largest hold 0.87%. Source material: peripheral blood. The receptors stem from a human donor with COVID-19, enrolled during active disease. The donor label of this sample is uncertain. CDR3s include the opening cysteine and the closing phenylalanine or tryptophan. D genes are given only for firm matches. Not every row has a clone size; where given, it reads once, few, many or a size class.

clone size	V gene	J gene	D gene	CDR3 protein	CDR3 DNA
.	TRBV4-1	TRBJ1-2	.	CASSQGRGAGYGYTF	TGCGCCAGCAGCCAAGGCCGCGGGGCCGGCTATGGCTACACCTTC
.	TRBV10-3	TRBJ1-5	TRBD1	CATTGDGNQPQHF	TGTGCCACCACAGGGGATGGCAATCAGCCCCAGCATTTT
.	TRBV7-3	TRBJ2-7	TRBD1	CASSLTGTGPYEQYF	TGTGCCAGCAGCTTAACTGGGACAGGGCCCTACGAGCAGTACTTC
.	TRBV29-1	TRBJ2-3	.	CSGRDSARDTQYF	TGCAGCGGGAGGGACAGCGCCAGGGATACGCAGTATTTT
.	TRBV30	TRBJ2-2	TRBD2	CAWSYGLAGAGELFF	TGTGCCTGGAGTTATGGACTAGCGGGAGCCGGGGAGCTGTTTTTT
.	TRBV5-5	TRBJ1-1	.	CASSLARGPNTEAFF	TGTGCCAGCAGCTTGGCCAGGGGTCCGAACACTGAAGCTTTCTTT
.	TRBV7-8	TRBJ1-1	.	CASSLESRDTQAFF	TGTGCCAGCAGCTTAGAATCCCGGGACACCCAAGCTTTCTTT
.	TRBV9	TRBJ2-2	.	CASSGRAGELFF	TGTGCCAGCAGCGGTCGGGCCGGGGAGCTGTTTTTT
.	TRBV25-1	TRBJ1-4	.	CASSESEGGEKLFF	TGTGCCAGCAGTGAATCGGAGGGTGGGGAAAAACTGTTTTTT
once	TRBV12-3/TRBV12-4	TRBJ2-7	.	CASSLVPGNEQYF	TGTGCCAGCAGTTTAGTCCCAGGCAACGAGCAGTACTTC
.	TRBV9	TRBJ2-7	TRBD2	CASSVGFVSSGRHEQYF	TGTGCCAGCAGCGTAGGATTTGTGTCTAGCGGGAGACACGAGCAGTACTTC
.	TRBV15	TRBJ1-2	TRBD1	CATSRNRQGDPHLGYTF	TGTGCCACCAGCAGAAATAGACAGGGTGACCCTCATTTGGGCTACACCTTC
many	TRBV15	TRBJ2-2	TRBD2	CATSRGGLAGGAGELFF	TGTGCCACCAGCAGAGGAGGGCTAGCGGGAGGGGCCGGGGAGCTGTTTTTT
.	TRBV2	TRBJ2-1	.	CASSEDAERDNEQFF	TGTGCCAGCAGTGAAGACGCGGAGAGGGACAATGAGCAGTTCTTC
.	TRBV28	TRBJ1-6	.	CASSLGQLRYNSPLHF	TGTGCCAGCAGCCTCGGACAGCTTCGCTATAATTCACCCCTCCACTTT
.	TRBV18	TRBJ2-1	TRBD2	CASSPGGGIDEQFF	TGTGCCAGCTCACCGGGGGGGGGTATCGATGAGCAGTTCTTC
.	TRBV3-1/TRBV3-2	TRBJ2-1	TRBD2	CASSQGGLAGGNEQFF	TGTGCCAGCAGCCAAGGGGGACTAGCGGGAGGTAATGAGCAGTTCTTC
.	TRBV24-1	TRBJ1-5	.	CATSDGALGPQHF	TGTGCCACCAGTGATGGGGCCCTTGGGCCCCAGCATTTT
.	TRBV3-1/TRBV3-2	TRBJ2-1	TRBD1	CASSQEGQVYNEQFF	TGTGCCAGCAGCCAAGAGGGACAGGTCTACAATGAGCAGTTCTTC
.	TRBV4-1	TRBJ2-1	TRBD1	CASSQTGTVNYNEQFF	TGCGCCAGCAGCCAGACCGGGACAGTGAACTACAATGAGCAGTTCTTC
.	TRBV6-5	TRBJ2-1	TRBD2	CASSYIGREGNEQFF	TGTGCCAGCAGTTACATTGGGCGGGAGGGCAATGAGCAGTTCTTC
.	TRBV10-3	TRBJ1-2	.	CAISGARELLNTF	TGTGCCATCAGTGGGGCCAGGGAACTCCTGAACACCTTC
.	TRBV5-1	TRBJ2-3	.	CASSQPKGGNLNTQYF	TGCGCCAGCAGCCAACCTAAGGGGGGGAACCTTAATACGCAGTATTTT
.	TRBV19	TRBJ1-5	TRBD1	CASTGTGSNQPQHF	TGTGCCAGTACGGGGACAGGGAGCAATCAGCCCCAGCATTTT
.	TRBV19	TRBJ2-7	TRBD1	CASKRDRNTYEQYF	TGTGCCAGTAAAAGGGACAGAAACACCTACGAGCAGTACTTC
.	TRBV29-1	TRBJ2-1	.	CSVPLGGDEQFF	TGCAGCGTCCCCTTGGGGGGAGATGAGCAGTTCTTC
.	TRBV9	TRBJ2-2	TRBD2	CASSVTSGSGAGELFF	TGTGCCAGCAGCGTAACTAGCGGGAGCGGGGCCGGGGAGCTGTTTTTT
.	TRBV19	TRBJ2-3	TRBD2	CASSLGGGRTDTQYF	TGTGCCAGTAGTCTCGGGGGAGGGCGAACAGATACGCAGTATTTT
.	TRBV7-2	TRBJ1-6	.	CASSLESTDSPLHF	TGTGCCAGCAGCTTAGAATCTACGGATTCACCCCTCCACTTT
.	TRBV5-1	TRBJ2-2	.	CASSLEQPNTGELFF	TGCGCCAGCAGCTTGGAACAGCCGAACACCGGGGAGCTGTTTTTT
.	TRBV27	TRBJ2-3	TRBD2	CASRPGTSGVDITDTQYF	TGTGCCAGCAGGCCCGGGACTAGCGGGGTTGATATCACAGATACGCAGTATTTT
many	TRBV28	TRBJ2-3	TRBD2	CASSPPGLAGTDTQYF	TGTGCCAGCAGTCCCCCCGGACTAGCGGGCACAGATACGCAGTATTTT
.	TRBV12-3/TRBV12-4	TRBJ1-1	TRBD1	CASSRTGGTEAFF	TGTGCCAGCAGTAGGACAGGGGGAACTGAAGCTTTCTTT
.	TRBV24-1	TRBJ2-7	TRBD1	CATSGTGTYEQYF	TGTGCCACCTCAGGGACAGGGACCTACGAGCAGTACTTC
.	TRBV5-4	TRBJ1-5	TRBD1	CASSESTGDRQPQHF	TGTGCCAGCAGCGAGAGTACAGGGGATCGTCAGCCCCAGCATTTT
.	TRBV7-2	TRBJ2-1	TRBD2	CASSRLGAGGYNEQFF	TGTGCCAGCAGCCGTCTTGGGGCGGGAGGGTACAATGAGCAGTTCTTC
once	TRBV28	TRBJ2-1	TRBD2	CASSLFPLAGSSYNEQFF	TGTGCCAGCAGTTTATTCCCTTTAGCGGGAAGCTCCTACAATGAGCAGTTCTTC
.	TRBV6-5	TRBJ2-7	TRBD1	CASRNSGQASYEQYF	TGTGCCAGCCGAAATTCGGGACAGGCGTCCTACGAGCAGTACTTC
.	TRBV12-3/TRBV12-4	TRBJ1-1	.	CASSRGQTEAFF	TGTGCCAGCAGTCGAGGACAGACTGAAGCTTTCTTT
.	TRBV14	TRBJ2-7	TRBD2	CASSQRLAGFYEQYF	TGTGCCAGCAGCCAAAGACTAGCGGGGTTCTACGAGCAGTACTTC
.	TRBV19	TRBJ1-5	TRBD1	CASSSPGQGTGQPQHF	TGTGCCAGTAGTTCCCCGGGACAGGGAACGGGTCAGCCCCAGCATTTT
.	TRBV5-1	TRBJ2-7	TRBD2	CASSSGTSGSYEQYF	TGCGCCAGCAGCTCGGGGACTAGCGGGAGTTACGAGCAGTACTTC
.	TRBV30	TRBJ1-5	TRBD1	CAWSPHPTGLNQPQHF	TGTGCCTGGAGTCCCCACCCGACAGGGCTCAATCAGCCCCAGCATTTT
.	TRBV5-4	TRBJ2-7	.	CASSLVPHSGFPYEQYF	TGTGCCAGCAGCTTGGTGCCTCACAGCGGATTTCCGTACGAGCAGTACTTC
.	TRBV9	TRBJ1-1	TRBD1	CASSETGARTEAFF	TGTGCCAGCAGCGAAACAGGGGCGCGGACTGAAGCTTTCTTT
.	TRBV29-1	TRBJ2-3	TRBD2	CSVVSGAGLTDTQYF	TGCAGCGTTGTGTCCGGAGCGGGGCTCACAGATACGCAGTATTTT
.	TRBV19	TRBJ1-5	TRBD1	CASSNRGGQPQHF	TGTGCCAGTAGTAACAGGGGTGGTCAGCCCCAGCATTTT
once	TRBV6-5	TRBJ1-1	.	CASSLIPTSGSEAFF	TGTGCCAGCAGTCTGATACCGACCTCGGGATCTGAAGCTTTCTTT
.	TRBV7-2	TRBJ2-3	.	CASSPRFVAADTQYF	TGTGCCAGCAGCCCGCGGTTCGTGGCGGCGGATACGCAGTATTTT